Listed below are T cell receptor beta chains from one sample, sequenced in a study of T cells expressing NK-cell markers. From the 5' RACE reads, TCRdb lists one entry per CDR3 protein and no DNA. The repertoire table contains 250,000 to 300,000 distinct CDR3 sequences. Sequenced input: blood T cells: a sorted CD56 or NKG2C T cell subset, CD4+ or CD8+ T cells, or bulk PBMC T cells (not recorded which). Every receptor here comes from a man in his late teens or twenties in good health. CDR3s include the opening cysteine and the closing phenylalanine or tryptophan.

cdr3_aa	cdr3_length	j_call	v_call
CASSQRLAEYNEQFF	15	TRBJ2-1	TRBV4-3
CAISESGLAVDEQFF	15	TRBJ2-1	TRBV10-3
CASNRQEFHEQFF	13	TRBJ2-1	TRBV7-2
CASSLRIAGRDEQFF	15	TRBJ2-1	TRBV11-2
CSATDLTSGTLPYNEQFF	18	TRBJ2-1	TRBV20-1
CASSYSETSLRQFF	14	TRBJ2-1	TRBV6-2/TRBV6-3
CASSPKATDVLEQYF	15	TRBJ2-7	TRBV18
CSAAQTPDQPQHF	13	TRBJ1-5	TRBV20-1
CASRARGTGGYEQFF	15	TRBJ2-1	TRBV12-3/TRBV12-4
CASSPFRVPRYNEQFF	16	TRBJ2-1	TRBV7-8
CASSYDGAAAAFF	13	TRBJ1-1	TRBV6-6
CASSSGQGSLVTQYF	15	TRBJ2-5	TRBV5-4
CSALPPGLARYNEQFF	16	TRBJ2-1	TRBV20-1
CSVEDPDGTGELFF	14	TRBJ2-2	TRBV29-1
CAISDLARGYEQFF	14	TRBJ2-1	TRBV10-3
CASSSPGLARTDTQYF	16	TRBJ2-3	TRBV7-2
CATSRARTENTEAFF	15	TRBJ1-1	TRBV15
CSVEQAGVLNEQFF	14	TRBJ2-1	TRBV29-1
CASSSSDPGGANQPQHF	17	TRBJ1-5	TRBV7-6
CASSLTSRNEQFF	13	TRBJ2-1	TRBV28
CASSLLRVAEQFF	13	TRBJ2-1	TRBV12-3/TRBV12-4
CASSEERSGELFF	13	TRBJ2-2	TRBV2
CASTELAGGPQTQYF	15	TRBJ2-5	TRBV12-3/TRBV12-4
CASSLQFETQYF	12	TRBJ2-5	TRBV5-5
CSAARTGLKNEQYF	14	TRBJ2-7	TRBV20-1
CASSLGGGRSTDTQYF	16	TRBJ2-3	TRBV7-9
CASSYSISSGTLDTQYF	17	TRBJ2-3	TRBV6-2/TRBV6-3
CSAGPERTGGIIQYF	15	TRBJ2-4	TRBV20-1
CASSATVVNPFYGYTF	16	TRBJ1-2	TRBV6-2/TRBV6-3
CASSPTRNSNQPQHF	15	TRBJ1-5	TRBV2
CSAPHSGSYEQYF	13	TRBJ2-7	TRBV20-1
CAISGQGSTDTQYF	14	TRBJ2-3	TRBV10-3
CASSPGRAMRTEAFF	15	TRBJ1-1	TRBV9